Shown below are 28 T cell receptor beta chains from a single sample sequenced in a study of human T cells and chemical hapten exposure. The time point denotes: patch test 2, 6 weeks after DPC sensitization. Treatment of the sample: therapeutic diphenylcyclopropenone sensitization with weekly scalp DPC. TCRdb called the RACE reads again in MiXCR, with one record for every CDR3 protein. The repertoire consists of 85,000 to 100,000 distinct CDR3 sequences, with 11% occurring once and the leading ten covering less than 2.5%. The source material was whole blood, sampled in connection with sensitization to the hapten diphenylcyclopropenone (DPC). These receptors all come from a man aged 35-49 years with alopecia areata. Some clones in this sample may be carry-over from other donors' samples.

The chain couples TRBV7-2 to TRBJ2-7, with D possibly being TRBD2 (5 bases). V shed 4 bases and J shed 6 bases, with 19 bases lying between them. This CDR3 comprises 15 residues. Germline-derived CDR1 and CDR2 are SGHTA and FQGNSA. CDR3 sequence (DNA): TGTGCCAGCAGCTCGAGCTCGGGATTCGATTCCGAGCAGTACTTC. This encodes CASSSSSGFDSEQYF.

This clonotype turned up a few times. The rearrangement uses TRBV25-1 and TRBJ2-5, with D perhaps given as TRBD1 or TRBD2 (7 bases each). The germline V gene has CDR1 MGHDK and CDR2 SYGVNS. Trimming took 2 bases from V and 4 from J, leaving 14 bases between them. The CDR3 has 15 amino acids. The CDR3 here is CASSETTGRGETQYF. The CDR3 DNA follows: TGTGCCAGCAGTGAAACGACAGGGAGGGGAGAGACCCAGTACTTC.

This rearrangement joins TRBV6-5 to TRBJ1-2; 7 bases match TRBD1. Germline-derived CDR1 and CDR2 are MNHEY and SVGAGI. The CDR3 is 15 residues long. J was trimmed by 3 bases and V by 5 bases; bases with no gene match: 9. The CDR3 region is CASSPTWDRHYGYTF. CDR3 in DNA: TGTGCCAGCAGTCCAACGTGGGACAGACACTATGGCTACACCTTC.

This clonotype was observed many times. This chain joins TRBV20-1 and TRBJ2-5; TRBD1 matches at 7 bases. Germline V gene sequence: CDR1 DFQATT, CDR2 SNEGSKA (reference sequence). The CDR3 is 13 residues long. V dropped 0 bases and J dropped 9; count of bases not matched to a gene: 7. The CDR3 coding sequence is TGCAGTGCTAGAGAAGGGGGCCAGTCGGCCCAGTACTTC. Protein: CSAREGGQSAQYF.

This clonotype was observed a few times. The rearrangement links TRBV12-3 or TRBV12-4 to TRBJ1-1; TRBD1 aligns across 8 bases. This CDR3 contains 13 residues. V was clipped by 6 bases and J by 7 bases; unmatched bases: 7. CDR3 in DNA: TGTGCCAGCAGCTCAACGACAGGGGATGAAGCTTTCTTT. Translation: CASSSTTGDEAFF.

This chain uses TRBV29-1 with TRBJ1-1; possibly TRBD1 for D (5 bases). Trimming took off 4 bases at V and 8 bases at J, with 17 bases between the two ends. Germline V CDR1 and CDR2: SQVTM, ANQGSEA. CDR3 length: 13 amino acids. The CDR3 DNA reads TGCAGCGTTGTTGGGGACGGAGGATCCGAAGCTTTCTTT. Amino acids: CSVVGDGGSEAFF.

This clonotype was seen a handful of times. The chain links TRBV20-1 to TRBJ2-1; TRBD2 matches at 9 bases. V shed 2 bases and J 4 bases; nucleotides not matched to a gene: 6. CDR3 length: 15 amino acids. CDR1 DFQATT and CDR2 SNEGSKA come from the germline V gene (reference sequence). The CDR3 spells CSARTAGGGYNEQFF. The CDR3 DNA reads TGCAGTGCTAGAACCGCGGGAGGGGGGTACAATGAGCAGTTCTTC.

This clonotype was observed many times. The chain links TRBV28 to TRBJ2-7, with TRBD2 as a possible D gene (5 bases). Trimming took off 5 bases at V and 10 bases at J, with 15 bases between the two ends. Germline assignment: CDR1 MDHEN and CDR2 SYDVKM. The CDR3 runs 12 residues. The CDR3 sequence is CASSPTLPGQYF. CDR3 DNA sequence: TGTGCCAGCAGTCCCACACTTCCGGGACAGTACTTC.

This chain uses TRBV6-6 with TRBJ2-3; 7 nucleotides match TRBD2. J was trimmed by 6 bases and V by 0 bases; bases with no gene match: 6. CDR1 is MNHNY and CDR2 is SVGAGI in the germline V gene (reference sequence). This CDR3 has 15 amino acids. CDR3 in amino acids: CASSYSIRGGDTQYF. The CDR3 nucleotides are TGTGCCAGCAGTTACTCGATACGGGGAGGGGATACGCAGTATTTT.

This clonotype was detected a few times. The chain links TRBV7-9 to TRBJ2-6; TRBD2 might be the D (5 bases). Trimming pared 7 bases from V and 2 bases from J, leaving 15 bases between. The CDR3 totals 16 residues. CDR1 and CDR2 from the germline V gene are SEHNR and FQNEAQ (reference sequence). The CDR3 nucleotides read TGTGCCAGCACCAAGTTGGCGGGTCCTGGGGCCAACGTCCTGACTTTC. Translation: CASTKLAGPGANVLTF.

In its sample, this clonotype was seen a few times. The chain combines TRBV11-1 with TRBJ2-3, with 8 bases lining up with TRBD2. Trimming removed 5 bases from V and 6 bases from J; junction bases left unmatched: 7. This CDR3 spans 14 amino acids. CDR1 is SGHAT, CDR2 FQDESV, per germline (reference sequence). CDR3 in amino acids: CASSPVAGTDTQYF. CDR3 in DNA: TGTGCCAGCAGCCCTGTAGCGGGAACCGATACGCAGTATTTT.

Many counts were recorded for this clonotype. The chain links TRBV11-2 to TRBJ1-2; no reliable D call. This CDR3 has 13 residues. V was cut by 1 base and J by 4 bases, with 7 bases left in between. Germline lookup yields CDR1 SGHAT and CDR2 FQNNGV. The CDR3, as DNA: TGTGCCAGCAGCTTAGGTCCGTTCTATGGCTACACCTTC. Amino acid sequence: CASSLGPFYGYTF.

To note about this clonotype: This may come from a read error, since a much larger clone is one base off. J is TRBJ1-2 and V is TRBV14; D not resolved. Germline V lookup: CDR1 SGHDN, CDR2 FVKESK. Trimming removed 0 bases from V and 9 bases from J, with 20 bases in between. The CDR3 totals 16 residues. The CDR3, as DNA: TGTGCCAGCAGCCAAGATATTGGTATCGCCGCAACGTGCTACACCTTC. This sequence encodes CASSQDIGIAATCYTF.

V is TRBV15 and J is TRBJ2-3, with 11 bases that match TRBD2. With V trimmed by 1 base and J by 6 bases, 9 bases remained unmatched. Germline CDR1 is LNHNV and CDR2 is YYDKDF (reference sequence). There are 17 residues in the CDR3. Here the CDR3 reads CATSRVGMASGRDTQYF. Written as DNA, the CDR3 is TGTGCCACCAGCAGAGTGGGAATGGCTAGCGGGAGGGATACGCAGTATTTT.

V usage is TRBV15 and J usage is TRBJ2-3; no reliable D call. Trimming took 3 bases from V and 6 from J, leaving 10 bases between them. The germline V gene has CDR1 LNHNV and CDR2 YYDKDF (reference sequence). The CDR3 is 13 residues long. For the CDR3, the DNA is TGTGCCACCAGCAGGCCCGCTCCCGATACGCAGTATTTT. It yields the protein CATSRPAPDTQYF.

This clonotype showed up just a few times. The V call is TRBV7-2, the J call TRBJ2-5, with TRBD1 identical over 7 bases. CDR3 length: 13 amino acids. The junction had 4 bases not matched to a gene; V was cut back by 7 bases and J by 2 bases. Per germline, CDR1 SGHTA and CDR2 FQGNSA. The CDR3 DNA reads TGTGCCAGCAAAACAGGGGTACAAGAGACCCAGTACTTC. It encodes CASKTGVQETQYF.

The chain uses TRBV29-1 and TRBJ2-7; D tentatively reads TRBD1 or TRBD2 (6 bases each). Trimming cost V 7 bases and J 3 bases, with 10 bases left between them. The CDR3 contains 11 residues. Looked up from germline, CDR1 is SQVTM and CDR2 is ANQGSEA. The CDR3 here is CSAGGGYEQYF. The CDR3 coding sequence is TGCAGCGCAGGAGGGGGCTACGAGCAGTACTTC.

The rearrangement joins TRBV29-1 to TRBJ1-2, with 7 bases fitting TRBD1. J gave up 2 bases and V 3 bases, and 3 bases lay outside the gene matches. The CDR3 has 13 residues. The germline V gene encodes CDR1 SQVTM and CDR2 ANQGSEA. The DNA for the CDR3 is TGCAGCGTTGATATACAGGGGAACTATGGCTACACCTTC. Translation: CSVDIQGNYGYTF.

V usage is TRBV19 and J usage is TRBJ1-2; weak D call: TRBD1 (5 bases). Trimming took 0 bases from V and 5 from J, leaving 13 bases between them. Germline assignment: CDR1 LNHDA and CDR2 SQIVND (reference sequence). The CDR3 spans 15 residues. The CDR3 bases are TGTGCCAGTAGTATAGAGCAGGGTAGGGTTTATGGCTACACCTTC. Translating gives CASSIEQGRVYGYTF.

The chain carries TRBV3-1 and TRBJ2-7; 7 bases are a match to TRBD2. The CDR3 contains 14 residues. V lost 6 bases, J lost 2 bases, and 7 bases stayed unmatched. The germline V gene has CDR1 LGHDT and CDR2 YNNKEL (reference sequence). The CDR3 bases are TGTGCCAGCAGTCCAGGGAGGGGCACCTACGAGCAGTACGTC. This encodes CASSPGRGTYEQYV.

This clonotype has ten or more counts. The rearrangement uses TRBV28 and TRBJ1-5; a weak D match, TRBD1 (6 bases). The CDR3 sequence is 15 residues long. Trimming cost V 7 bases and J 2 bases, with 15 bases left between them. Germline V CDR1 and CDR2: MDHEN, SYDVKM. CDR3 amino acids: CASTLPAGGNQPQHF. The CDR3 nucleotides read TGTGCCAGCACCTTGCCCGCAGGGGGCAATCAGCCCCAGCATTTT.

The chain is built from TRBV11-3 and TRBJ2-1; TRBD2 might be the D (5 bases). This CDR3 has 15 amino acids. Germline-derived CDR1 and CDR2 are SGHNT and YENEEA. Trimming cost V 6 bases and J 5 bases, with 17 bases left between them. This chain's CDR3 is CASSPGRGYHNEQFF. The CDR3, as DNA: TGTGCCAGCAGTCCCGGCCGGGGATATCACAATGAGCAGTTCTTC. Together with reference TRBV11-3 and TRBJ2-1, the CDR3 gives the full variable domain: EAGVVQSPRYKIIEKKQPVAFWCNPISGHNTLYWYLQNLGQGPELLIRYENEEAVDDSQLPKDRFSAERLKGVDSTLKIQPAELGDSAVYLCASSPGRGYHNEQFFGPGTRLTVL.

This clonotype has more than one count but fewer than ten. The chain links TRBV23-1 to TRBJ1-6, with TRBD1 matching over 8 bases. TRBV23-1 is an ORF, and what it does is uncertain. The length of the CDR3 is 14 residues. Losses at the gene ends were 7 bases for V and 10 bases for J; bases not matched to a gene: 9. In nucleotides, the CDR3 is TGCGCCAGCACCCTGACAGGGGCAAGCTCACCCCTCCACTTT. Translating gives CASTLTGASSPLHF.

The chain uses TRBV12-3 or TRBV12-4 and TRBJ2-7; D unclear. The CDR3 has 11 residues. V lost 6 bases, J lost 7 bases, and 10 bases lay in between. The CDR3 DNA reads TGTGCCAGCAGCGTATCCGGGGAGCAGTACTTC. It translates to CASSVSGEQYF.

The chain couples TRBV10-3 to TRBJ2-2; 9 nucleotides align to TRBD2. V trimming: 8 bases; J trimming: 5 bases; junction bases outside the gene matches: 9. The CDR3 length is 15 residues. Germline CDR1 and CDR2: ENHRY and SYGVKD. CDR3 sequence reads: CAIRAAGGLTGELFF. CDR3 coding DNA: TGTGCCATCCGAGCCGCGGGAGGGTTAACCGGGGAGCTGTTTTTT.

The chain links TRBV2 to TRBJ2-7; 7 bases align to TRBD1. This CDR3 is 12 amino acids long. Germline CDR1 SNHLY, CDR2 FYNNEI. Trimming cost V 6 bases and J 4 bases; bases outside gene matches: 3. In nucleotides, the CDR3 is TGTGCCAGCAGCATACAGGGGTACGAGCAGTACGTC. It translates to CASSIQGYEQYV.

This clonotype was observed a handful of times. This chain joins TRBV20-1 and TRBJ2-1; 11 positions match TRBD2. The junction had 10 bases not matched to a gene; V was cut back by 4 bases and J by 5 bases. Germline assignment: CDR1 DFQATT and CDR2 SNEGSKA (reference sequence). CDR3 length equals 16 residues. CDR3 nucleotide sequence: TGCAGTGCTATCTCCCCGACTAGCGGGAACCACAATGAGCAGTTCTTC. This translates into CSAISPTSGNHNEQFF.

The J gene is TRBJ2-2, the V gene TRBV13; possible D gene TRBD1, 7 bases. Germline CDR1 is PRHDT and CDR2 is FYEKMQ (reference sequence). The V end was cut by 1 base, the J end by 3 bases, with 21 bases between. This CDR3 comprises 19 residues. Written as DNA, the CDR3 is TGTGCCAGCAGCTTAGCTAGGAGGGGGCAACCCTTGGACACCGGGGAGCTGTTTTTT. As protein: CASSLARRGQPLDTGELFF.